Sequencing of this T cell receptor beta chain was carried out in a study of T cells in Graves' hyperthyroidism and ophthalmopathy. This clonotype has only a few counts. The CDR3 regions of TCR beta were amplified from RNA transcripts. The HTBI primer set was used in a first-round RT-PCR of the TCR CDR3. One entry per CDR3 protein results from TCRdb running MiXCR on the multiplex PCR reads. In the table there are about 610,000 distinct CDR3 sequences, more than 15% of which are singletons. In germline, CDR1 is SEHNR, CDR2 FQNEAQ (reference sequence). The trim removed 1 base at V and 8 bases at J, leaving 13 bases unmatched. The CDR3 contains 17 residues. Ophthalmopathy cases scored 3 or more on the Clinical Activity Score and 4 or more on NOSPECS grade, with duration below 3 months. Uncontrolled infection, other autoimmune disease, pregnancy and lactation each barred patients from inclusion.

Material for sequencing was blood. The TCR was taken from a woman in her thirties or forties with Graves' ophthalmopathy. The chain has TRBV7-9 and TRBJ1-4; 7 bases align to TRBD1. The chain's CDR3 is CASSLGDQRQGGEKLFF. For the CDR3, the DNA is TGTGCCAGCAGCTTAGGGGACCAAAGACAGGGCGGAGAAAAACTGTTTTTT.